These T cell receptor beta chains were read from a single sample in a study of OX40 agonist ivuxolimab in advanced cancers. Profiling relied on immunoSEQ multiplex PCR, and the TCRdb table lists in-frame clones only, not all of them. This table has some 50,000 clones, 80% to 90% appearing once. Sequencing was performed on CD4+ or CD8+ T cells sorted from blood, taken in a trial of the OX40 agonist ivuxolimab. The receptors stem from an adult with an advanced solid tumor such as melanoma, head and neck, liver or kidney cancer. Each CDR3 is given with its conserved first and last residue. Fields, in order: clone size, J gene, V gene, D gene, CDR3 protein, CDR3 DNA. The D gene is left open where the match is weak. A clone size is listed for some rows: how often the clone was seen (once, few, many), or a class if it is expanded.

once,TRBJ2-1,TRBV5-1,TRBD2,CASSLAVLGRAYNEQFF,TGCGCCAGCAGCTTGGCCGTCTTGGGGAGGGCCTACAATGAGCAGTTCTTC
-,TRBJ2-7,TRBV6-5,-,CASSLGLSYEQYF,TGTGCCAGCAGTTTGGGACTTTCCTACGAGCAGTACTTC
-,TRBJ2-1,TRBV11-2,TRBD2,CASSLDGVAGGLGNEQFF,TGTGCCAGCAGCTTAGATGGAGTAGCGGGGGGGCTAGGCAATGAGCAGTTCTTC
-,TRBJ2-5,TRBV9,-,CASSPRDFRQTQYF,TGTGCCAGCAGCCCCCGGGACTTTCGGCAGACCCAGTACTTC
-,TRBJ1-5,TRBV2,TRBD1,CASSRTGVLQGSNQPQHF,TGTGCCAGCAGTCGAACAGGGGTACTCCAAGGCAGCAATCAGCCCCAGCATTTT
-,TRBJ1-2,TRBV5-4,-,CASSLADGGYTF,TGTGCCAGCAGCTTGGCGGACGGGGGCTACACCTTC
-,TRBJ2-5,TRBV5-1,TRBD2,CASSLSGGGAGGETQYF,TGCGCCAGCAGCTTGAGCGGGGGCGGAGCGGGGGGAGAGACCCAGTACTTC
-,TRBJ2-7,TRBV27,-,CASSLSAGMGEQYF,TGTGCCAGCAGTTTATCCGCAGGAATGGGCGAGCAGTACTTC
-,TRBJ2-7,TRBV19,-,CASSIREGRSYEQYF,TGTGCCAGTAGTATCCGAGAGGGACGCTCCTACGAGCAGTACTTC
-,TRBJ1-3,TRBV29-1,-,CSATGDSGNTIYF,TGCAGCGCGACAGGAGACTCTGGAAACACCATATATTTT
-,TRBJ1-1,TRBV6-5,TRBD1,CASSQTGGTEAFF,TGTGCCAGCAGTCAGACAGGGGGCACTGAAGCTTTCTTT
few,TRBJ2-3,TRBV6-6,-,CASSQDSDHTDTQYF,TGTGCCAGCAGCCAAGATAGCGATCACACAGATACGCAGTATTTT
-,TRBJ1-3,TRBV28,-,CASSPAGTLSGNTIYF,TGTGCCAGCAGTCCAGCCGGGACGCTCTCTGGAAACACCATATATTTT
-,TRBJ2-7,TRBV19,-,CASSIAWGGHEQYF,TGTGCCAGTAGTATTGCCTGGGGGGGGCACGAGCAGTACTTC
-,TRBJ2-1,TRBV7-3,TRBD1,CASSPLRGRVNEQFF,TGTGCCAGCAGCCCCCTAAGGGGGCGCGTAAATGAGCAGTTCTTC
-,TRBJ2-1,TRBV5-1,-,CASSLELAPPNEQFF,TGCGCCAGCAGCTTGGAACTAGCCCCCCCCAATGAGCAGTTCTTC
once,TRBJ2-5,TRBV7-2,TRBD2,CASSSSFGGQETQYF,TGTGCCAGCAGCTCATCCTTCGGGGGGCAAGAGACCCAGTACTTC
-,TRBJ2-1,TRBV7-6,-,CASSPARAEQFF,TGTGCCAGCAGCCCCGCCCGGGCTGAGCAGTTCTTC
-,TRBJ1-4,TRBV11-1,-,CASSFAAPNEKLFF,TGTGCCAGCAGCTTCGCGGCCCCTAATGAAAAACTGTTTTTT
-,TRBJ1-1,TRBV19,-,CASSIDSAPGEAFF,TGTGCCAGTAGTATAGATTCGGCCCCGGGTGAAGCTTTCTTT
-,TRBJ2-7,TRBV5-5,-,CASSLEDNLSYEQYF,TGTGCCAGCAGCTTGGAGGACAACCTCTCCTACGAGCAGTACTTC
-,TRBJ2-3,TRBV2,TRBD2,CAAGRTGPDTQYF,TGTGCCGCCGGGAGGACCGGCCCAGATACGCAGTATTTT
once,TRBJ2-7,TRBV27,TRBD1,CASSLPTGGEQYF,TGTGCCAGCAGTTTACCGACAGGGGGCGAGCAGTACTTC
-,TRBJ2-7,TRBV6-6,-,CASSLAPPSYEQYF,TGTGCCAGCAGTTTGGCACCCCCCTCCTACGAGCAGTACTTC
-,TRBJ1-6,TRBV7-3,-,CASRLDNSNSPLHF,TGTGCCAGCAGGCTCGATAATTCGAATTCACCCCTCCACTTT
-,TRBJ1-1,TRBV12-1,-,CASSLVTSRNTEAFF,TGTGCCAGCAGCCTCGTCACGAGTCGGAACACTGAAGCTTTCTTT
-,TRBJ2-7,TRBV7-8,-,CASSARTVIYEQYF,TGTGCCAGCAGCGCCCGGACAGTTATTTACGAGCAGTACTTC
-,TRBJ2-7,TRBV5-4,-,CASSPSTGAYEQYF,TGTGCCAGCAGCCCATCGACAGGAGCCTACGAGCAGTACTTC
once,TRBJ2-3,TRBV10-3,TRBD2,CAISGLAESTDTQYF,TGTGCCATCAGTGGACTAGCGGAAAGCACAGATACGCAGTATTTT
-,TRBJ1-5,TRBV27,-,CASSRLVGVGQPQHF,TGTGCCAGCAGTCGGCTAGTGGGGGTCGGTCAGCCCCAGCATTTT
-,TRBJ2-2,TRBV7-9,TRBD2,CASSLSGGASTGELFF,TGTGCCAGCAGCTTATCCGGGGGGGCCTCAACCGGGGAGCTGTTTTTT
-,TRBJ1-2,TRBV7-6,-,CASSLARGRNYGYTF,TGTGCCAGCAGCTTAGCACGGGGGCGCAACTATGGCTACACCTTC
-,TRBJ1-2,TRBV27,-,CASSLSRNYGYTF,TGTGCCAGCAGTTTGTCAAGAAACTATGGCTACACCTTC
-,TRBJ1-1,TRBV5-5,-,CASSLASGPHTEAFF,TGTGCCAGCAGCTTGGCCTCCGGGCCCCACACTGAAGCTTTCTTT
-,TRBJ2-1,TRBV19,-,CASSPVRGQGNEQFF,TGTGCCAGTAGTCCGGTACGGGGCCAGGGGAATGAGCAGTTCTTC
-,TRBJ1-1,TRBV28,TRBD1,CASSHTGTGRTEAFF,TGTGCCAGCAGCCATACCGGGACAGGGAGGACTGAAGCTTTCTTT
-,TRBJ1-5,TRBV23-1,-,CASSQSREARGDQPQHF,TGCGCCAGCAGTCAATCCAGGGAAGCAAGGGGCGATCAGCCCCAGCATTTT
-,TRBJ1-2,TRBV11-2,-,CASSSPRTSFNYGYTF,TGTGCCAGCAGCTCCCCTAGGACCAGTTTCAACTATGGCTACACCTTC
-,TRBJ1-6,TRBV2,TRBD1,CASSVGQGENSPLHF,TGTGCCAGCAGTGTAGGACAGGGAGAAAATTCACCCCTCCACTTT
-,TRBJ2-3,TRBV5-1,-,CASSPSTDSSTDTQYF,TGCGCCAGCAGCCCCTCGACAGATTCTAGCACAGATACGCAGTATTTT
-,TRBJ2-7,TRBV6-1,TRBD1,CASRGTGGSYEQYF,TGTGCCAGCAGGGGGACAGGGGGCTCCTACGAGCAGTACTTC
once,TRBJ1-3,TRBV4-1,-,CASSDPRTKRGNTIYF,TGCGCCAGCAGCGATCCGAGGACAAAAAGGGGAAACACCATATATTTT
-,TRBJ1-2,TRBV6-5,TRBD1,CASTSNRGPYHGYTF,TGTGCCAGCACCTCAAACAGGGGGCCATACCATGGCTACACCTTC
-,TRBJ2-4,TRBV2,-,CASTGQTSLAKNIQYF,TGTGCCAGCACAGGACAGACTAGTCTAGCCAAAAACATTCAGTACTTC
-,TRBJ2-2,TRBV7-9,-,CASSKSTPANTGELFF,TGTGCCAGCAGCAAAAGCACACCGGCGAACACCGGGGAGCTGTTTTTT
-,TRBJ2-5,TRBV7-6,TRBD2,CASRTGGQETQYF,TGTGCCAGCAGAACGGGGGGGCAAGAGACCCAGTACTTC
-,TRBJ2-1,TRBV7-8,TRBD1,CASSTRTGYNEQFF,TGTGCCAGCAGCACCCGGACAGGGTACAATGAGCAGTTCTTC
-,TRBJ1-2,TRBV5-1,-,CASSSSGNYGYTF,TGCGCCAGCAGTTCAAGTGGTAACTATGGCTACACCTTC
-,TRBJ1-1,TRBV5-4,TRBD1,CASSSRTGGPTNTEAFF,TGTGCCAGCAGCTCACGGACAGGGGGCCCCACGAACACTGAAGCTTTCTTT